Sample share makes the clone carrying this T cell receptor (beta chain) medium-sized. Its target is unknown. This sample is drawn from a study of vaccination and CD4 T cells after COVID-19. Study information: Six male and four female convalescents took part, two of them Hispanic. Cells received overlapping spike peptides from SARS-CoV-2, HCoV-NL63, HCoV-OC43 and HCoV-229E as stimulation.

Cultured CD4+ T-cell DNA underwent Oncomine TCR Beta short-read sequencing. TCRdb analysed the PCR reads with MiXCR anew, one entry per CDR3 protein. The data hold around 7,000 distinct CDR3 sequences, with around 67% observed a single time. CDR3 size: 13 residues. CDR1 and CDR2 from the germline V gene are MNHEY and SVGEGT. Trimming took off 4 bases at V and 7 bases at J, with 11 bases between the two ends. The treatment denotes: approximately nine-day PBMC culture with coronavirus spike peptide pools or control peptides (ViraFEST assay). Each of days 3 and 7 saw half the medium replaced by fresh IL-2 medium.

This sequence joins TRBV6-2 or TRBV6-3 and TRBJ2-1; D may be TRBD1 or TRBD2 (5 bases each). Sequencing used CD4+ T cells from blood, cultured in vitro. The TCR was taken from a human donor who had recovered from COVID-19. The CDR3 sequence is CASSFTGTNEQFF. The CDR3 DNA sequence: TGTGCCAGCAGTTTTACCGGGACGAATGAGCAGTTCTTC.